This is a list of T cell receptor beta chains from one sample in a study of blood T cell repertoires in COVID-19. Clones were sequenced by immunoSEQ multiplex PCR, and TCRdb holds only the in-frame ones, with some missing. The table records some 50,000 clones, around 83% of them present only once. Sequencing used peripheral blood. These receptors originate from a man aged 45-60 years with acute or convalescent COVID-19. Both conserved end residues are part of each CDR3. D genes are given only for firm matches. Clone size is not always given. Where it is, it says once, few, many or a class for expanded clones.

TRBV15	.	.	TRBJ1-6	TGTGCCACCAGCAGCTACGGGGAGAGCTCCTATAATTCACCCCTCCACTTT	CATSSYGESSYNSPLHF
TRBV19	once	.	TRBJ2-1	TGTGCCAGTAGGAAAGAGTTCAATGAGCAGTTCTTC	CASRKEFNEQFF
TRBV2	.	.	TRBJ2-1	TGTGCCAGCAGTGGCGAGGGTTACAATGAGCAGTTCTTC	CASSGEGYNEQFF
TRBV28	.	TRBD1	TRBJ1-2	TGTGCCAGCAGGGGACAGGGAGGGATAAGAGGCTACACCTTC	CASRGQGGIRGYTF
TRBV6-6	.	.	TRBJ1-5	TGTGCCAGCAGCACCTACAGCAATCAGCCCCAGCATTTT	CASSTYSNQPQHF
TRBV7-2	.	.	TRBJ1-2	TGTGCCAGCAGCTTAAGGGGAGGGTTTGGAGGCTACACCTTC	CASSLRGGFGGYTF
TRBV7-2	once	.	TRBJ1-6	TGTGCCAGCAGCTTAGGAGAGGGTAAGCCCCTCCACTTT	CASSLGEGKPLHF
TRBV18	.	.	TRBJ2-2	TGTGCCAGCTCACCACAGCGGCAGAACACCGGGGAGCTGTTTTTT	CASSPQRQNTGELFF
TRBV6-5	.	TRBD1	TRBJ1-5	TGTGCCAGCAGATCCCCAGGGGGCGCGAATCAGCCCCAGCATTTT	CASRSPGGANQPQHF
TRBV30	.	TRBD1	TRBJ1-1	TGTGCCTGGCTGCTTAGGACAGGGACTGAAGCTTTCTTT	CAWLLRTGTEAFF
TRBV28	.	.	TRBJ2-7	TGTGCCAGCAGACCCACAGGGTCCGTCGAGCAGTACTTC	CASRPTGSVEQYF
TRBV11-2	.	TRBD1	TRBJ2-7	TGTGCCAGCAGCCCGGGACAGATCAACTACGAGCAGTACTTC	CASSPGQINYEQYF